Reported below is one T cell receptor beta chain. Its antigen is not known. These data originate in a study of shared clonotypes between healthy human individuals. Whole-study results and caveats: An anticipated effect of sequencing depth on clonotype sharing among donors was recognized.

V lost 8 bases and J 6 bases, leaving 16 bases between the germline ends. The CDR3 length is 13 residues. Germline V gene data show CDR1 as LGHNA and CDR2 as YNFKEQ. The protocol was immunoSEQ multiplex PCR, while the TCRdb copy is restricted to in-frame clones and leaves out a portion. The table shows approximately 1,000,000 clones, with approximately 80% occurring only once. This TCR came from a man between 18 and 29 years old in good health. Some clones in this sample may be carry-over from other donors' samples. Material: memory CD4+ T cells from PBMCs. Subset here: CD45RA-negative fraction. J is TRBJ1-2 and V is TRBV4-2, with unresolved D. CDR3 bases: TGTGCCAGCTCATTCCGGCGGGAAGATGGCTACACCTTC. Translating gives CASSFRREDGYTF.